This T cell receptor beta chain comes out of a study of blood T cell repertoires in COVID-19. This clone has just one count. TCRdb's copy holds only in-frame clones and misses some; the assay was immunoSEQ multiplex PCR. This table holds a few hundred thousand clones, 85% to 90% found once. Germline assignment: CDR1 SNHLY and CDR2 FYNNEI. V shed 1 base and J 3 bases; nucleotides not matched to a gene: 5. The CDR3 is 15 residues long. The sample consisted of peripheral blood. The source is a man aged 18 to 29 with active or convalescent COVID-19. This chain connects TRBV2 to TRBJ1-2; TRBD1 matches 7 bases. CDR3 amino acids: CASSEGVRGDYGYTF. DNA for the CDR3: TGTGCCAGCAGTGAAGGCGTCAGGGGGGACTATGGCTACACCTTC.